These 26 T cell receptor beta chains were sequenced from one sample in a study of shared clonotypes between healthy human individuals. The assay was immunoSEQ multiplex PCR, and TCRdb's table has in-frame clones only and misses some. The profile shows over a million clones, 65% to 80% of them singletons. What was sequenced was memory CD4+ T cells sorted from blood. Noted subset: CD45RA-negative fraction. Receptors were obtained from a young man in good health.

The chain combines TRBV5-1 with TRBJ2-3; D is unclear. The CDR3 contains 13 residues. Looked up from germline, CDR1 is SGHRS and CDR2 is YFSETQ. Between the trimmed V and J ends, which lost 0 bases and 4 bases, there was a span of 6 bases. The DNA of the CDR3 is TGCGCCAGCAGCTTGGTGGGTCCAGATACGCAGTATTTT. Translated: CASSLVGPDTQYF.

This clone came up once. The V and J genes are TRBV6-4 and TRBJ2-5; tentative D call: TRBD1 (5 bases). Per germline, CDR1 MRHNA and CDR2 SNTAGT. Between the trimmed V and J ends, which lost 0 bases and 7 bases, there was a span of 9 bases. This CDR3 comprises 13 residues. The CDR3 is CASSDSLGRTQYF. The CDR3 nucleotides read TGTGCCAGCAGTGACTCGCTGGGGCGGACCCAGTACTTC.

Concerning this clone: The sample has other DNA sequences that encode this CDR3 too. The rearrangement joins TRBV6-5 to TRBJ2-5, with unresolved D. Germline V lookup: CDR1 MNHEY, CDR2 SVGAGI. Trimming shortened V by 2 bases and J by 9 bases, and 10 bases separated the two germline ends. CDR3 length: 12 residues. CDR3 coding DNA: TGTGCCAGCAGTTACGTAGGTGGGGCCCAGTACTTC. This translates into CASSYVGGAQYF.

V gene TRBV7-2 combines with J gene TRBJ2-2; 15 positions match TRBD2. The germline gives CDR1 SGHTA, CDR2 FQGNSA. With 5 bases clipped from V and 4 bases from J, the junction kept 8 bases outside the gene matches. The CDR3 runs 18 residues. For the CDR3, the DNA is TGTGCCAGCAGCCGGACTAGCGGGAGGGGAGGGAGCACCGGGGAGCTGTTTTTT. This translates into CASSRTSGRGGSTGELFF.

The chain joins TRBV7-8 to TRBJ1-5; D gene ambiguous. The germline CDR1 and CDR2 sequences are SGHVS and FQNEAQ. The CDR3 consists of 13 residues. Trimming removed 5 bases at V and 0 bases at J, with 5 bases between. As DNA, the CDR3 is TGTGCCAGCAGCCAGAATAGCAATCAGCCCCAGCATTTT. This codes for CASSQNSNQPQHF.

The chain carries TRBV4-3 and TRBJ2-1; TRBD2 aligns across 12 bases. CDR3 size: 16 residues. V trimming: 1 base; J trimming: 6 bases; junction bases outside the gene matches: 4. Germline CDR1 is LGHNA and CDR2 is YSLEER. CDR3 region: CASSQGASGRANEQFF. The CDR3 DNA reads TGCGCCAGCAGCCAAGGCGCTAGCGGGAGGGCCAATGAGCAGTTCTTC.

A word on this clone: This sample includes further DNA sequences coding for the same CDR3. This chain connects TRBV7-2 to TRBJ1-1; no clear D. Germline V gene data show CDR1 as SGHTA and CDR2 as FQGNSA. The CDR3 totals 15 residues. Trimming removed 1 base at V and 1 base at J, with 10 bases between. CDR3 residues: CASSLVGQANTEAFF. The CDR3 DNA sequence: TGTGCCAGCAGCTTAGTAGGGCAGGCGAACACTGAAGCTTTCTTT.

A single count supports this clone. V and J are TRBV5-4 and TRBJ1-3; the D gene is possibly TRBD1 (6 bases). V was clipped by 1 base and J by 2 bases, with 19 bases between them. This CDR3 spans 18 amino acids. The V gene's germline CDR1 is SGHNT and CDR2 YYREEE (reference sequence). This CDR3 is CASSLQRGGTPPGNTIYF. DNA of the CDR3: TGTGCCAGCAGCTTGCAGCGAGGGGGTACTCCCCCTGGAAACACCATATATTTT.

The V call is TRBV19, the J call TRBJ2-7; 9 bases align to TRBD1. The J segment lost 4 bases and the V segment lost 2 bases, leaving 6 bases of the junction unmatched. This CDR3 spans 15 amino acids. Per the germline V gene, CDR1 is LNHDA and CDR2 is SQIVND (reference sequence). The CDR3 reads CASSIKGGQGYEQYF. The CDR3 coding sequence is TGTGCCAGTAGTATAAAGGGGGGACAGGGTTACGAGCAGTACTTC.

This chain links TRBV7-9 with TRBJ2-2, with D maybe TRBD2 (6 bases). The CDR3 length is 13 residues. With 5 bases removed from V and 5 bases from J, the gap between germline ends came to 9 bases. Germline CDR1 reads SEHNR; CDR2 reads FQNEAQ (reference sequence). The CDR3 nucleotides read TGTGCCAGCAGCCCCCGGGGGACCGGGGAGCTGTTTTTT. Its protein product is CASSPRGTGELFF.

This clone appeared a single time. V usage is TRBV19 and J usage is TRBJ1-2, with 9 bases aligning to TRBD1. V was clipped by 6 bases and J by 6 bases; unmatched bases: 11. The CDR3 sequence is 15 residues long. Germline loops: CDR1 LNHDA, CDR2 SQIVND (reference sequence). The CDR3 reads CASRPRGQGVNGYTF. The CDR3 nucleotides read TGTGCCAGTAGGCCTAGGGGACAGGGAGTCAATGGCTACACCTTC.

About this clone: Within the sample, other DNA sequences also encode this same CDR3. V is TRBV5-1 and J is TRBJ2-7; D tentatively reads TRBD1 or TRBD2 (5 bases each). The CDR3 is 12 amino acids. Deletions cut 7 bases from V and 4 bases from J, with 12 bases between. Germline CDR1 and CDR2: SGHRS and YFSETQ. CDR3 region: CASSPGTYEQYF. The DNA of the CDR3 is TGCGCCAGCTCCCCAGGGACGTACGAGCAGTACTTC.

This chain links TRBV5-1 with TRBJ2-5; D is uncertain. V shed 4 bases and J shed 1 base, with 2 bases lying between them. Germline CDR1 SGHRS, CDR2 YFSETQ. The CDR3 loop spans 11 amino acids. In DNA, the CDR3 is TGCGCCAGCAGCCCCCAAGAGACCCAGTACTTC. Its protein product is CASSPQETQYF.

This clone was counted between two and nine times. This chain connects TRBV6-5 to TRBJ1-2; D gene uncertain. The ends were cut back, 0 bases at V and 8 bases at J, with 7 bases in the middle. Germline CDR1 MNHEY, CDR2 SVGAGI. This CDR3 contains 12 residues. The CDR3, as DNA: TGTGCCAGCAGTTACTCATGGTCGGGCTACACCTTC. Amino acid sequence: CASSYSWSGYTF.

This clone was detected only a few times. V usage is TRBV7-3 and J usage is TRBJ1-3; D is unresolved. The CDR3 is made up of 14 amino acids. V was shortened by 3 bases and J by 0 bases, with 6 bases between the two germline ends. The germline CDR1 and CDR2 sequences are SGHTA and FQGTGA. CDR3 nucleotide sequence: TGTGCCAGCAGCTTGGCAGCCTCTGGAAACACCATATATTTT. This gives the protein CASSLAASGNTIYF.

The CDR3 region has the DNA TGTGCCAGCAGCTTGAAGGAGTACGAGCAGTACTTC. Translated: CASSLKEYEQYF. The chain combines TRBV5-7 with TRBJ2-7, with D unclear. TRBV5-7 is an ORF for which the function is uncertain. Trimming pared 1 base from V and 4 bases from J, leaving 6 bases between. The length of the CDR3 is 12 residues.

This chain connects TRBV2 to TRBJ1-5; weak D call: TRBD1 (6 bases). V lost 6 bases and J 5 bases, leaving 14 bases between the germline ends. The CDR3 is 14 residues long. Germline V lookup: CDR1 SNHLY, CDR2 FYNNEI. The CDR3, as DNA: TGTGCCAGCAGATGGGGGGCAGCAGATCAGCCCCAGCATTTT. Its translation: CASRWGAADQPQHF. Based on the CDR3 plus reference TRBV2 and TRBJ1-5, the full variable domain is EPEVTQTPSHQVTQMGQEVILRCVPISNHLYFYWYRQILGQKVEFLVSFYNNEISEKSEIFDDQFSVERPDGSNFTLKIRSTKLEDSAMYFCASRWGAADQPQHFGDGTRLSIL.

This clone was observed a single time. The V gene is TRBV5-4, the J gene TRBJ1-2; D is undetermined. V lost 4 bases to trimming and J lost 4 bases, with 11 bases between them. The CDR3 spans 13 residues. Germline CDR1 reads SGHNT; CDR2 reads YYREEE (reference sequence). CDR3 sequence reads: CASSRRGSYGYTF. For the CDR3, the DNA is TGTGCCAGCAGCCGTCGCGGGAGCTATGGCTACACCTTC.

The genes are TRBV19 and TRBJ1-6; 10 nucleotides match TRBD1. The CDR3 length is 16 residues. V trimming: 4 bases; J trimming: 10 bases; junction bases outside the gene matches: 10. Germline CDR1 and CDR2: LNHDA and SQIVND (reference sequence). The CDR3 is CASSTSTGTGESPLHF. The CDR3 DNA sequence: TGTGCCAGTAGTACCTCTACCGGGACAGGGGAGTCACCCCTCCACTTT. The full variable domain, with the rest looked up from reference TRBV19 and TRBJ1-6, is DGGITQSPKYLFRKEGQNVTLSCEQNLNHDAMYWYRQDPGQGLRLIYYSQIVNDFQKGDIAEGYSVSREKKESFPLTVTSAQKNPTAFYLCASSTSTGTGESPLHFGNGTRLTVT.

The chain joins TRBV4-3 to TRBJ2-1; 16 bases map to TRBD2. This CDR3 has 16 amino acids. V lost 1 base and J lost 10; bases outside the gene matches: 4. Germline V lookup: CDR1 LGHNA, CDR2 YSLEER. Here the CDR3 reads CASSQGGLAGGGEQFF. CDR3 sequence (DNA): TGCGCCAGCAGCCAAGGGGGACTAGCGGGAGGGGGCGAGCAGTTCTTC.

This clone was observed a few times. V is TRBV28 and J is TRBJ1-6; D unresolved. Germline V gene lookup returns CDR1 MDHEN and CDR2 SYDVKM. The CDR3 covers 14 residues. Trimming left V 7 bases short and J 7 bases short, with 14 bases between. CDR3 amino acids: CASTLGIRNSPLHF. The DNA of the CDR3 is TGTGCCAGCACCTTGGGGATACGAAATTCACCCCTCCACTTT.

The CDR3 loop is CATSSSDSWTYEQYF. In DNA, the CDR3 is TGTGCCACCAGCAGTTCCGACAGTTGGACCTACGAGCAGTACTTC. V usage is TRBV15 and J usage is TRBJ2-7; D perhaps matches TRBD1 (5 bases). CDR1 and CDR2 from the germline V gene are LNHNV and YYDKDF (reference sequence). V lost 3 bases to trimming and J lost 2 bases, with 14 bases between them. The CDR3 loop spans 15 amino acids.

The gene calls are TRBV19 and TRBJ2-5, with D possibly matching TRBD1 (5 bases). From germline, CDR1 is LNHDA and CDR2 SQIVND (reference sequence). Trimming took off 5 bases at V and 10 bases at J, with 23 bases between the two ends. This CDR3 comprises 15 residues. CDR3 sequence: CASSSRSLGEEVQYF. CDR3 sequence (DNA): TGTGCCAGTAGTTCCAGGTCCCTAGGGGAAGAGGTCCAGTACTTC.

The CDR3 here is CASSLPQLNEQYF. DNA of the CDR3: TGTGCCAGCAGCTTACCCCAGTTGAACGAGCAGTACTTC. This chain connects TRBV7-2 to TRBJ2-7, with unresolved D. The CDR3 consists of 13 residues. Germline CDR1 and CDR2: SGHTA and FQGNSA. V was pared by 2 bases and J by 5 bases, with 10 bases between.

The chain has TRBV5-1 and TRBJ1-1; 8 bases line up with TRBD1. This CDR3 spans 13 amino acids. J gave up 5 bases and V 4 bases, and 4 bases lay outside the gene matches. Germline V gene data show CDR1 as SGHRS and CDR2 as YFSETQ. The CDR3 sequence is CASSAGGFTEAFF. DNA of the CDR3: TGCGCCAGCAGCGCAGGGGGCTTTACTGAAGCTTTCTTT.

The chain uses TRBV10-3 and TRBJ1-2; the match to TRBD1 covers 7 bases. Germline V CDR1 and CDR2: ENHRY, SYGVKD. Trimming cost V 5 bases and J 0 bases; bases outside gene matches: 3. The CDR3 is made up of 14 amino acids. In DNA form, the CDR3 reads TGTGCCATCAGTCCCGGGACAGCTAACTATGGCTACACCTTC. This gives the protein CAISPGTANYGYTF.